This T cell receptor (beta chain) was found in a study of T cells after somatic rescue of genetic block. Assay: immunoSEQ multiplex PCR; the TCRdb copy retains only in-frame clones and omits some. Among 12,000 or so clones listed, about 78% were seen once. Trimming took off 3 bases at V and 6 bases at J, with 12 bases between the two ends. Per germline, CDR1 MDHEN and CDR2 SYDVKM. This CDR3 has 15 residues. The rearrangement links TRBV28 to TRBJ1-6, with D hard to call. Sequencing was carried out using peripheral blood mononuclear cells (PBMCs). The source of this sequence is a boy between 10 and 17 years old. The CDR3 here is CASSFRRARNSPLHF. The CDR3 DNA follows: TGTGCCAGCAGTTTCAGGAGGGCACGTAATTCACCCCTCCACTTT.